The next 17 T cell receptor beta chains were all read from a single sample in a study of blood T cells in healthy people across ages. The authors ran a second PCR of about 6 to 12 cycles using a sample-barcoded 5' primer and a J-beta primer mix. TCRdb reprocessed the 5' RACE reads via MiXCR and lists one record per CDR3 protein. The sample lists about 650,000 distinct CDR3 sequences, over 40% seen once, with approximately 13% in the top ten. The sample consisted of blood. The receptors were gathered from a woman aged 80 or over in good health.

This clonotype was seen at least ten times. This chain links TRBV3-1 with TRBJ2-7; the match to TRBD1 covers 8 bases. This CDR3 comprises 15 residues. Germline V gene sequence: CDR1 LGHDT, CDR2 YNNKEL (reference sequence). J gave up 2 bases and V 4 bases, and 7 bases lay outside the gene matches. CDR3 residues: CASSPGTGLTYEQYF. CDR3 DNA: TGTGCCAGCAGCCCTGGGACAGGACTTACCTACGAGCAGTACTTC.

V and J are TRBV5-1 and TRBJ2-3; D remains ambiguous. There are 13 residues in the CDR3. The V end lost 4 bases, the J end lost 3 bases, and 9 bases lay between the germline ends. Germline V gene sequence: CDR1 SGHRS, CDR2 YFSETQ. CDR3 nucleotide sequence: TGCGCCAGCAGCGGGCAGGTTACAGATACGCAGTATTTT. Protein product: CASSGQVTDTQYF.

The V call is TRBV3-1, the J call TRBJ2-6, with unresolved D. Trimming cost V 1 base and J 7 bases, with 8 bases left between them. The CDR3 runs to 14 residues. Germline loops: CDR1 LGHDT, CDR2 YNNKEL (reference sequence). The DNA of the CDR3 is TGTGCCAGCAGCCAAGCCCCCGGAGCCAACGTCCTGACTTTC. Protein sequence: CASSQAPGANVLTF.

The CDR3 reads CSATGRGDQGEQFF. CDR3 DNA: TGCAGTGCGACAGGACGGGGGGATCAGGGTGAGCAGTTCTTC. The chain recombines TRBV20-1 with TRBJ2-1, with D possibly being TRBD2 (7 bases). This CDR3 spans 14 amino acids. Germline lookup yields CDR1 DFQATT and CDR2 SNEGSKA (reference sequence). Deletions cut 6 bases from V and 9 bases from J, with 21 bases between.

This clonotype was recorded a few times. This sequence joins TRBV5-1 and TRBJ2-2; a weak D match, TRBD1 (5 bases). The germline gives CDR1 SGHRS, CDR2 YFSETQ. This CDR3 spans 18 amino acids. The V end was cut by 3 bases, the J end by 7 bases, with 25 bases between. CDR3: CASSSPSRGRTTGGELFF. CDR3 DNA sequence: TGCGCCAGCAGCTCCCCTAGTAGGGGCCGGACGACTGGCGGGGAGCTGTTTTTT.

This clonotype was counted at least ten times. The chain combines TRBV11-3 with TRBJ2-1; no reliable D call. The germline CDR1 and CDR2 sequences are SGHNT and YENEEA. The CDR3 covers 10 residues. The CDR3 region has the DNA TGTGAAGAAGCCTACAATGAGCAGTTCTTC. This encodes CEEAYNEQFF.

The table lists this clonotype with many counts. The rearrangement links TRBV28 to TRBJ2-1, with D perhaps matching TRBD2 (6 bases). CDR1 is MDHEN, CDR2 SYDVKM, per germline. The CDR3 runs to 18 residues. The V end was cut by 2 bases, the J end by 9 bases, with 26 bases between. The chain's CDR3 is CASSLPTSLAYPPGEQFF. In DNA, the CDR3 is TGTGCCAGCAGTTTACCCACCTCACTAGCCTATCCTCCCGGTGAGCAGTTCTTC. The full variable domain, completed using reference TRBV28 and TRBJ2-1, is DVKVTQSSRYLVKRTGEKVFLECVQDMDHENMFWYRQDPGLGLRLIYFSYDVKMKEKGDIPEGYSVSREKKERFSLILESASTNQTSMYLCASSLPTSLAYPPGEQFFGPGTRLTVL.

This clonotype was seen many times. The rearrangement joins TRBV18 to TRBJ2-3, with TRBD2 identical over 9 bases. Per the germline V gene, CDR1 is KGHSH and CDR2 is LQKENI. The J segment lost 5 bases and the V segment lost 6 bases, leaving 6 bases of the junction unmatched. CDR3 length equals 14 residues. CDR3: CASSDLAGQDTQYF. For the CDR3, the DNA is TGTGCCAGCTCGGATCTAGCGGGACAAGATACGCAGTATTTT.

The table lists this clonotype with a few counts. The chain employs TRBV5-6 and TRBJ1-2; D gene uncertain. This CDR3 is built from 14 residues. Germline CDR1 is SGHDT and CDR2 is YYEEEE. Trimming left V 2 bases short and J 3 bases short, with 11 bases between. In DNA form, the CDR3 reads TGTGCCAGCAGCTTATTCGGGCAGTACTATGGCTACACCTTC. Amino acid sequence: CASSLFGQYYGYTF.

As regards this clonotype: Possible read error: a much larger clone is one base away. The rearrangement links TRBV29-1 to TRBJ2-1; 8 bases are shared with TRBD2. The CDR3 loop spans 14 amino acids. Germline CDR1 SQVTM, CDR2 ANQGSEA. CDR3 in amino acids: CSERPGLGGDERFF. The CDR3 coding sequence is TGCAGCGAACGACCGGGACTAGGAGGGGATGAGCGGTTCTTC.

The table lists this clonotype with a count of one. With a much larger clone just one base away, this may be a read error. The chain is built from TRBV4-1 and TRBJ2-4; maybe TRBD1 (5 bases). The V end was cut by 0 bases, the J end by 8 bases, with 14 bases between. Germline assignment: CDR1 MGHRA and CDR2 YSYEKL. The CDR3 consists of 15 residues. For the CDR3, the DNA is TGCGCCAGCAGCCAAGATGGCCAGGGTAGACACATTCAGTACTTC. Translation gives CASSQDGQGRHIQYF.

As concerns this clonotype: A much larger clone lies one base from this, so it may be a read error. This sequence joins TRBV7-9 and TRBJ2-7; 8 bases line up with TRBD2. Trimming took 6 bases from V and 9 from J; bases not matched to a gene: 7. Germline CDR1 is SEHNR and CDR2 is FQNEAQ (reference sequence). There are 12 residues in the CDR3. This chain's CDR3 is CASSERENGQYF. CDR3 nucleotide sequence: TGTGCCAGCAGTGAGCGGGAGAACGGGCAGTACTTC.

In its sample, this clonotype was seen many times. A read error may account for a junction end that differs from germline. The V gene is TRBV5-1, the J gene TRBJ2-1; D may match TRBD1 or TRBD2 (6 bases each). The CDR3 is 14 amino acids. CDR1 is SGHRS and CDR2 is YFSETQ in the germline V gene. For the CDR3, the DNA is TGCGCCAGCAGTTTGGGGGGCAGGAACAATGAGCAGTTCTTC. The encoded protein is CASSLGGRNNEQFF.

The CDR3 region has the DNA TGCAGCGTTGGGTTTACCACGAACACCGGGGAGCTGTTTTTT. Its protein is CSVGFTTNTGELFF. The genes are TRBV29-1 and TRBJ2-2; D gene unclear. This CDR3 has 14 residues. Germline V gives CDR1 SQVTM, CDR2 ANQGSEA. With 4 bases removed from V and 0 bases from J, the gap between germline ends came to 9 bases.

The chain couples TRBV12-3 or TRBV12-4 to TRBJ2-7; 9 nucleotides agree with TRBD1. This CDR3 has 16 residues. V lost 6 bases to trimming and J lost 0 bases; unmatched junction nucleotides: 9. The CDR3 loop is CASSPRQDRGSYEQYF. The CDR3 nucleotides are TGTGCCAGCAGCCCCCGCCAGGACAGGGGCTCCTACGAGCAGTACTTC.

This clonotype appeared a few times. The chain links TRBV7-9 to TRBJ2-1; 9 nucleotides agree with TRBD1. Germline V CDR1 and CDR2: SEHNR, FQNEAQ (reference sequence). The ends lost 3 bases at V and 5 bases at J; junction bases unmatched: 5. This CDR3 is built from 15 residues. Here the CDR3 reads CASSFGTGLDNEQFF. For the CDR3, the DNA is TGTGCCAGCAGCTTTGGGACAGGGCTCGACAATGAGCAGTTCTTC.

This chain connects TRBV20-1 to TRBJ1-6, with D possibly TRBD1 on 5 matching bases. The germline CDR1 and CDR2 sequences are DFQATT and SNEGSKA (reference sequence). V lost 3 bases to trimming and J lost 9 bases, with 15 bases between them. This CDR3 spans 14 amino acids. The chain's CDR3 is CSARRGEDTSPLHF. As DNA, the CDR3 is TGCAGTGCTAGGCGGGGGGAGGACACTTCACCCCTCCACTTT.